The T cell receptor beta chain described here comes from a study of response to subunit inactivated influenza vaccine. Study-level points and caveats: Authors suggested that a seasonal influenza vaccination recruits few new T cells each time.

Per germline, CDR1 DFQATT and CDR2 SNEGSKA (reference sequence). The ends lost 5 bases at V and 9 bases at J; junction bases unmatched: 25. CDR3 length equals 20 residues. This clonotype showed up just a few times. The antigen is unknown. TCRdb fed the RT-PCR reads into MiXCR, producing one record per CDR3 protein. This repertoire shows hundreds of thousands of distinct CDR3 sequences, 15% to 19% found once; its top ten account for approximately 10%. The receptor was isolated from a man in his forties or fifties who received an inactivated influenza vaccine. The starting material was PBMCs from blood, obtained 11 to 12 days after vaccination. The chain recombines TRBV20-1 with TRBJ2-3; 14 bases match TRBD2. The CDR3 region has the DNA TGCAGTGCTTCACGACTAGCGGGAGGGCCTTCAACCCCCCAGGTCGAAACGCAGTATTTT. Its protein is CSASRLAGGPSTPQVETQYF.